This T cell receptor beta chain stems from a study of T cell responses to AZD1222 COVID-19 vaccine. Note on this clone: Its antigen is currently unknown.

Study conclusions and caveats: There were repertoire samples only from the period after the peak T cell response. Nearly half of unique spike-specific TCRs reportedly avoided B.1.351 and B.1.1.7 mutated regions.

The CDR3 extends over 16 amino acids. V was cut by 0 bases and J by 7 bases, with 14 bases left in between. From germline, CDR1 is SGHDT and CDR2 YYEEEE. Using immunoSEQ multiplex PCR, the repertoire was profiled, and TCRdb retains in-frame clones only, with some absent. The table includes 150,000 to 200,000 clones, 90% detected once. The rearrangement links TRBV5-6 to TRBJ1-6, with D tentatively TRBD1 (6 bases). The sequencing used peripheral blood, collected 28 days after the second AZD1222 dose. This TCR was sampled from an adult who received the AZD1222 COVID-19 vaccine. The CDR3 sequence is CASSLVGVRGNSPLHF. The DNA for the CDR3 is TGTGCCAGCAGCTTGGTCGGGGTCAGGGGCAATTCACCCCTCCACTTT.